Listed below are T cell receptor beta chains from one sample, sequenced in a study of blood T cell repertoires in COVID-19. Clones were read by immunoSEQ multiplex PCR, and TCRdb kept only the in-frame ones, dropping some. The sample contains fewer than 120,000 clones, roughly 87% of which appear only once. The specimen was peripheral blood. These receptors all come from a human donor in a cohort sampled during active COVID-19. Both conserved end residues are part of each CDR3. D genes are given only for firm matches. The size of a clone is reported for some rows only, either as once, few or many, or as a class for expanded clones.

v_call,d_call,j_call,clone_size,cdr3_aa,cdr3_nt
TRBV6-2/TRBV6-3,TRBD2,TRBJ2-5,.,CASSPTSSGSRETQYF,TGTGCCAGCAGCCCTACATCTAGCGGGAGCAGAGAGACCCAGTACTTC
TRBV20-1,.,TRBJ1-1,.,CSASRGGMNTEAFF,TGCAGTGCTAGTAGGGGCGGCATGAACACTGAAGCTTTCTTT
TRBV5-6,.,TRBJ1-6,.,CASSFADRNNSPLHF,TGTGCCAGCAGCTTCGCGGACAGAAATAATTCACCCCTCCACTTT
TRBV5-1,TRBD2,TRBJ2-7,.,CASSLGASGHSSYEQYF,TGCGCCAGCAGCTTGGGGGCTAGCGGACATAGCTCCTACGAGCAGTACTTC
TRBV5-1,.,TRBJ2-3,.,CASRGPGSTDTQYF,TGCGCCAGCAGAGGGCCGGGGTCCACAGATACGCAGTATTTT
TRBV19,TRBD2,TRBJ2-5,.,CASSMGRELETQYF,TGTGCCAGTAGTATGGGGCGGGAGTTGGAGACCCAGTACTTC
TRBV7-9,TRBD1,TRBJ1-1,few,CASSGDRGGTEAFF,TGTGCCAGCAGCGGGGACAGGGGGGGCACTGAAGCTTTCTTT
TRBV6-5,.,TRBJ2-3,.,CASSLEGFGTDTQYF,TGTGCCAGCAGCCTTGAGGGATTCGGCACAGATACGCAGTATTTT
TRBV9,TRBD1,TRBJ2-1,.,CASSADRGHYNEQFF,TGTGCCAGCAGCGCCGACAGGGGACACTACAATGAGCAGTTCTTC
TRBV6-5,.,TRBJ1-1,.,CATTVQGNTEAFF,TGTGCCACCACGGTACAGGGGAACACTGAAGCTTTCTTT
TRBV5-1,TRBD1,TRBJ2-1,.,CASSYSDRVLYNEQFF,TGCGCCAGCAGCTACTCGGACAGGGTCCTCTACAATGAGCAGTTCTTC
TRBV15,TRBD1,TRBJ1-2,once,CATSRARDRAVGDYTF,TGTGCCACCAGCAGAGCTAGGGACAGGGCGGTCGGGGACTACACCTTC
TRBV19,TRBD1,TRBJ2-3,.,CASSTRQGSDTQYF,TGTGCCAGTAGTACTCGACAGGGGAGTGATACGCAGTATTTT
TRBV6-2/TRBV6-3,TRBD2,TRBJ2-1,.,CASSPYAGVRNEQFF,TGTGCCAGCAGTCCCTACGCGGGAGTGAGAAATGAGCAGTTCTTC
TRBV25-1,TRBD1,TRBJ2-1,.,CASSEGQGSYNEQFF,TGTGCCAGCAGTGAGGGACAGGGGTCCTACAATGAGCAGTTCTTC
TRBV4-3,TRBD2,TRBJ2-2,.,CASSQDTRLAGNTGELFF,TGCGCCAGCAGCCAAGATACCAGACTAGCGGGCAACACCGGGGAGCTGTTTTTT
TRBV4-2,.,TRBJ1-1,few,CASSQDSRSNTEAFF,TGTGCCAGCAGCCAAGATAGCAGATCGAACACTGAAGCTTTCTTT
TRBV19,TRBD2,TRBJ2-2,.,CASSMRLAAKAGELFF,TGTGCCAGTAGTATGAGACTAGCGGCTAAGGCCGGGGAGCTGTTTTTT
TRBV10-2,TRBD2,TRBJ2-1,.,CASSEGHGLAGVLYNEQFF,TGCGCCAGCAGTGAGGGTCACGGACTAGCGGGAGTCCTCTACAATGAGCAGTTCTTC
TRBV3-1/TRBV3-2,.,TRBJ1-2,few,CASSAFGGGGAGYTF,TGTGCCAGCAGCGCCTTTGGGGGTGGGGGGGCTGGCTACACCTTC
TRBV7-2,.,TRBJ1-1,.,CASSLQPGTEAFF,TGTGCCAGCAGCTTACAGCCGGGAACTGAAGCTTTCTTT
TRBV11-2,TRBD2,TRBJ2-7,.,CASSQWTRLAGVLYEQYF,TGTGCCAGCAGCCAATGGACCCGGCTAGCGGGGGTTCTCTACGAGCAGTACTTC
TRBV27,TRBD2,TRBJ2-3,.,CASAQRGLTDTQYF,TGTGCCAGCGCACAGCGGGGACTGACAGATACGCAGTATTTT
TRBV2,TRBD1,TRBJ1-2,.,CASSPAGQGRYGYTF,TGTGCCAGCAGCCCCGCGGGACAGGGGAGATATGGCTACACCTTC
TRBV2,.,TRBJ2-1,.,CASSEAVALYNEQFF,TGTGCCAGCAGTGAAGCGGTAGCTCTCTACAATGAGCAGTTCTTC
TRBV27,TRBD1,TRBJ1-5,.,CASSDGTGGNQPQHF,TGTGCCAGCAGCGACGGGACAGGGGGCAATCAGCCCCAGCATTTT
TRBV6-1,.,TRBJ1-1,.,CASSENLFSTEAFF,TGTGCCAGCAGTGAAAACCTGTTTAGCACTGAAGCTTTCTTT
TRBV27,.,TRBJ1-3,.,CASSSDRKNTIYF,TGTGCCAGCAGTTCCGACAGGAAAAACACCATATATTTT
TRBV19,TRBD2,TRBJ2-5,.,CASSISRGLAGAGAQYF,TGTGCCAGTAGTATTTCTCGTGGACTAGCGGGGGCCGGGGCCCAGTACTTC
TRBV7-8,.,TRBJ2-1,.,CASSNREQYNEQFF,TGTGCCAGCAGCAACAGGGAACAATACAATGAGCAGTTCTTC
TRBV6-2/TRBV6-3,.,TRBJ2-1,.,CASSYVAGLANNEQFF,TGTGCCAGCAGTTACGTTGCGGGACTGGCAAACAATGAGCAGTTCTTC
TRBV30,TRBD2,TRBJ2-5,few,CAWSRGLADKETQYF,TGTGCCTGGAGTCGGGGACTAGCGGATAAAGAGACCCAGTACTTC
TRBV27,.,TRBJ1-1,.,CASSLSQGSAEAFF,TGTGCCAGCAGTTTGTCACAGGGCTCTGCTGAAGCTTTCTTT
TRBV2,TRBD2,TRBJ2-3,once,CASMREGTDTQYF,TGTGCCAGCATGCGGGAGGGCACAGATACGCAGTATTTT
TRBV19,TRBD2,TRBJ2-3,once,CASSIGTSASSTDTQYF,TGTGCCAGTAGTATCGGGACTAGCGCCTCCAGCACAGATACGCAGTATTTT
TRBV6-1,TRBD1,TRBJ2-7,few,CASSEPGGPTYEQYF,TGTGCCAGCAGTGAACCAGGGGGCCCTACCTACGAGCAGTACTTC
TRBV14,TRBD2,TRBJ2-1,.,CASSMLAGGPLYNEQFF,TGTGCCAGCAGCATGCTAGCGGGAGGGCCTTTGTACAATGAGCAGTTCTTC
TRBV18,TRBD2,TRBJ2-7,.,CASSPSGNYEQYF,TGTGCCAGCTCACCCAGCGGGAACTACGAGCAGTACTTC
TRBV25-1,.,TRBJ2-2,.,CASSEGGDTGELFF,TGTGCCAGCAGTGAAGGAGGCGACACCGGGGAGCTGTTTTTT
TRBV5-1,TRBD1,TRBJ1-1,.,CASSLGGTGNTEAFF,TGCGCCAGCAGCTTGGGTGGGACAGGGAACACTGAAGCTTTCTTT
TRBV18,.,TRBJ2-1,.,CATVGPSSYNEQFF,TGTGCCACAGTGGGGCCCTCCTCCTACAATGAGCAGTTCTTC
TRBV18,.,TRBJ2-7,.,CASSPDQDISSYEQYF,TGTGCCAGCTCACCAGACCAGGACATCTCATCCTACGAGCAGTACTTC
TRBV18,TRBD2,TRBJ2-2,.,CASSPGLAGVSPGELFF,TGTGCCAGCTCACCGGGACTAGCGGGAGTTTCGCCCGGGGAGCTGTTTTTT
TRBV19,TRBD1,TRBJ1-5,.,CASTASGTGGLWSNQPQHF,TGTGCCAGTACCGCATCAGGGACAGGGGGTCTTTGGAGCAATCAGCCCCAGCATTTT
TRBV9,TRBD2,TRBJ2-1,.,CASSLRGGREDERFF,TGTGCCAGCAGCCTAAGGGGCGGGAGAGAGGATGAGCGGTTCTTC
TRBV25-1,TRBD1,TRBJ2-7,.,CASSEPGQGSLWTDEQYF,TGTGCCAGCAGTGAGCCGGGACAGGGTTCCCTGTGGACGGACGAGCAGTACTTC
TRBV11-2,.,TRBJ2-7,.,CASSLDGGDYEQYF,TGTGCCAGCAGCTTAGACGGCGGCGATTACGAGCAGTACTTC
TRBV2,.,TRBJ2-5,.,CASTYRGTLETQYF,TGTGCCAGCACGTACCGCGGGACGCTGGAGACCCAGTACTTC
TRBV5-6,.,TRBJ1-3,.,CASSSGTYSGNTIYF,TGTGCCAGCAGCTCCGGGACATACTCTGGAAACACCATATATTTT
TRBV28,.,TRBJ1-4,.,CASSLRQGGEKLFF,TGTGCCAGCAGTTTAAGGCAGGGAGGTGAAAAACTGTTTTTT
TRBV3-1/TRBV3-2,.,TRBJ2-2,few,CASSQGGGIGELFF,TGTGCCAGCAGCCAAGGCGGCGGGATCGGGGAGCTGTTTTTT
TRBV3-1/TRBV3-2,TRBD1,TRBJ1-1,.,CASSQPRGGTGGPTEAFF,TGTGCCAGCAGCCAACCCCGGGGAGGGACAGGGGGCCCCACTGAAGCTTTCTTT
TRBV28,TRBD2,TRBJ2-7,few,CASRFSGEVYEQYF,TGTGCCAGCAGATTTAGCGGGGAGGTCTACGAGCAGTACTTC
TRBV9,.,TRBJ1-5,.,CASSRQDGSNQPQHF,TGTGCCAGTTCGAGACAGGACGGTAGCAATCAGCCCCAGCATTTT
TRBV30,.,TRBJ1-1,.,CAWSSQGLMNTEAFF,TGTGCCTGGAGTAGCCAGGGGTTGATGAACACTGAAGCTTTCTTT
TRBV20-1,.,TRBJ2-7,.,CSASVGRSYEQYF,TGCAGTGCTAGTGTCGGCAGGTCCTACGAGCAGTACTTC